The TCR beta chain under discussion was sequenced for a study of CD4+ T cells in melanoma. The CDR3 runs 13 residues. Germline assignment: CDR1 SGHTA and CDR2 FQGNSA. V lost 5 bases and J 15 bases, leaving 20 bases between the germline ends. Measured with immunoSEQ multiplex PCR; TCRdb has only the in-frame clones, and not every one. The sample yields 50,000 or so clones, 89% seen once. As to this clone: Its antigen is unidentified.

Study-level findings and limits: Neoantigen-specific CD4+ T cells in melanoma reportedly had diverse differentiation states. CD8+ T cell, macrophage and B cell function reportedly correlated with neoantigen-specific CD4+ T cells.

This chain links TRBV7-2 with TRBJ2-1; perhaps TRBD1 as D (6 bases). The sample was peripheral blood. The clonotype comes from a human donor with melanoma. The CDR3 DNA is TGTGCCAGCAGCACAAGACTACAGGGATTTGCGTTCTTC. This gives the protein CASSTRLQGFAFF.